The 5 T cell receptor beta chains listed next were all sequenced from one sample in a study of blood T cells in healthy people across ages. Primed by a sample-barcoded 5' primer and a J-beta primer mix, a second PCR proceeded for roughly 7 to 11 cycles. One entry per CDR3 protein results from TCRdb running MiXCR on the 5' RACE reads. This sample yields about 1,800,000 distinct CDR3 sequences, of which approximately 30% are seen a single time; 6.5% to 8.5% belongs to the top ten. What was sequenced was blood. The origin of the receptors is a woman between 25 and 40 years old in good health.

Comments on this clonotype: A junction boundary mismatches the germline segment, possibly from a read error. The CDR3 coding sequence is TGCGCCAGCAGCCAATCGACAGGGGAACAGCCCCGGCATTTT. Residues: CASSQSTGEQPRHF. This chain uses TRBV4-3 with TRBJ1-5; TRBD1 aligns across 8 bases. The germline V gene has CDR1 LGHNA and CDR2 YSLEER. The CDR3 extends over 14 amino acids.

V gene TRBV5-1 combines with J gene TRBJ2-1, with TRBD2 identical over 9 bases. The last part of the DNA fits TRBJ2-7 better; the J call may be wrong. The CDR3 is made up of 14 amino acids. Germline lookup yields CDR1 SGHRS and CDR2 YFSETQ. CDR3 region: CASSPGLAYNEQYF. CDR3 nucleotide sequence: TGCGCCAGCAGCCCGGGACTAGCCTACAATGAGCAGTACTTC.

As regards this clonotype: A read error may be the cause here, since a much bigger clone is one base away. This rearrangement joins TRBV20-1 to TRBJ2-5, with TRBD2 matching 13 bases. This CDR3 region has 16 residues. Germline values: CDR1 DFQATT, CDR2 SNEGSKA (reference sequence). Losses at the gene ends were 5 bases for V and 11 bases for J; bases not matched to a gene: 17. The CDR3, as DNA: TGCAGTGCTGGACTAGCGGGAGTGGGTGTGTCAAATGAGCAGTACTTC. Translating it yields CSAGLAGVGVSNEQYF.

The V and J genes are TRBV5-1 and TRBJ1-2; D unresolved. V was cut by 6 bases and J by 0 bases, with 12 bases left in between. This CDR3 region has 14 residues. CDR1 is SGHRS and CDR2 is YFSETQ in the germline V gene. The CDR3 DNA follows: TGCGCCAGCAACGAAGGCAGCTCTAACTATGGCTACACCTTC. It translates to CASNEGSSNYGYTF. The entire variable domain, with the rest obtained from reference TRBV5-1 and TRBJ1-2, is as follows: KAGVTQTPRYLIKTRGQQVTLSCSPISGHRSVSWYQQTPGQGLQFLFEYFSETQRNKGNFPGRFSGRQFSNSRSEMNVSTLELGDSALYLCASNEGSSNYGYTFGSGTRLTVV.

The chain combines TRBV9 with TRBJ1-4; 9 positions agree with TRBD1. With V trimmed by 3 bases and J by 7 bases, 10 bases remained unmatched. This CDR3 region has 16 residues. Germline CDR1 and CDR2: SGDLS and YYNGEE. CDR3 region: CASSAQPGQGGEKLFF. The DNA for the CDR3 is TGTGCCAGCAGCGCCCAACCGGGACAGGGAGGTGAAAAACTGTTTTTT.